The T cell receptor beta chain under discussion was sequenced for a study of T cell repertoires in cytomegalovirus infection. TCRdb reprocessed the reads with MiXCR, giving one entry per CDR3 protein. The table has 300,000 or so distinct CDR3 sequences, around a quarter seen once. As for this clonotype: What it binds is unknown.

The length of the CDR3 is 13 residues. Germline lookup yields CDR1 LNHDA and CDR2 SQIVND (reference sequence). V lost 5 bases, J lost 4 bases, and 3 bases stayed unmatched. The sequenced sample was cultured PBMCs, obtained from culture after CMV antigen stimulation. The chain recombines TRBV19 with TRBJ1-1; 8 bases map to TRBD1. This receptor was identified in a human donor in good health (CMV status not recorded). Some clones in this sample may be carry-over from other donors' samples. The CDR3 DNA reads as TGTGCCAGTAGTGGACAGGGTTTCACTGAAGCTTTCTTT. This encodes CASSGQGFTEAFF.